These 13 T cell receptor beta chains were all obtained from the same sample, sequenced in a study of PD-1 blockade in classical Hodgkin lymphoma. TCRdb's copy holds only in-frame clones and misses some; the assay was immunoSEQ multiplex PCR. The sample includes roughly 16,000 clones, approximately 92% of them seen just once. The time point denotes: newly diagnosed, previously untreated cHL patient sample. The study purified CD4+ T cells from thawed PBMCs using magnetic negative selection. Sequenced sample: CD4+ T cells from blood. All receptors derive from a human donor with classical Hodgkin lymphoma.

J is TRBJ2-3 and V is TRBV9, with no clear D. CDR3 length equals 13 residues. Between the trimmed V and J ends, which lost 4 bases and 6 bases, there was a span of 12 bases. Germline V gives CDR1 SGDLS, CDR2 YYNGEE. CDR3 DNA: TGTGCCAGCAGCCCTCCCCGACGGGATACGCAGTATTTT. Encoded protein: CASSPPRRDTQYF.

The chain is built from TRBV10-3 and TRBJ2-7; D may correspond to TRBD1 or TRBD2 (5 bases each). Germline V CDR1 and CDR2: ENHRY, SYGVKD. The CDR3 covers 13 residues. Trimming took 10 bases from V and 6 from J, leaving 19 bases between them. CDR3 residues: CATRPGTTSEQYF. CDR3 bases: TGTGCCACCCGTCCAGGGACGACCTCCGAGCAGTACTTC.

The chain recombines TRBV19 with TRBJ1-2; TRBD1 is a possible D gene (5 bases). CDR1 is LNHDA, CDR2 SQIVND, per germline (reference sequence). The length of the CDR3 is 15 residues. V was clipped by 0 bases and J by 4 bases, with 12 bases between them. The CDR3 bases are TGTGCCAGTAGTATAGATGACAGAAACCTCTATGGCTACACCTTC. Translating gives CASSIDDRNLYGYTF.

This clone occurred once. The chain joins TRBV18 to TRBJ2-7; D gene unclear. V was trimmed by 1 base and J by 5 bases, leaving 12 bases between them. Germline V CDR1 and CDR2: KGHSH, LQKENI. The CDR3 covers 14 residues. CDR3 nucleotide sequence: TGTGCCAGCTCACCACTTCGCTCTATTAACGAGCAGTACTTC. This codes for CASSPLRSINEQYF.

The CDR3 loop is CASSAPGGLGNQPQHF. The DNA for the CDR3 is TGTGCCAGCAGTGCCCCCGGGGGGCTAGGCAATCAGCCCCAGCATTTT. The chain carries TRBV28 and TRBJ1-5; maybe TRBD1 (6 bases). Per germline, CDR1 MDHEN and CDR2 SYDVKM. There are 16 residues in the CDR3. Between the trimmed V and J ends, which lost 5 bases and 2 bases, there was a span of 16 bases.

The chain carries TRBV30 and TRBJ1-3, with D uncertain. The CDR3 loop spans 15 amino acids. Deletions cut 1 base from V and 4 bases from J, with 14 bases between. Germline CDR1 and CDR2: GTSNPN and SVGIG (reference sequence). The CDR3 reads CAWSGRALGGNTIYF. CDR3 DNA: TGTGCCTGGAGTGGAAGGGCTCTAGGGGGAAACACCATATATTTT.

This clone was seen just once. J is TRBJ2-2 and V is TRBV5-4; D is perhaps TRBD1 (6 bases). Germline-derived CDR1 and CDR2 are SGHNT and YYREEE (reference sequence). This CDR3 spans 15 amino acids. V lost 5 bases, J lost 2 bases, and 13 bases lay in between. The CDR3 DNA follows: TGTGCCAGCAGTTCCGGGACACCTAACACCGGGGAGCTGTTTTTT. Amino acid sequence: CASSSGTPNTGELFF. The full variable domain, in which reference TRBV5-4 and TRBJ2-2 provide the parts outside the CDR3, is ETGVTQSPTHLIKTRGQQVTLRCSSQSGHNTVSWYQQALGQGPQFIFQYYREEENGRGNFPPRFSGLQFPNYSSELNVNALELDDSALYLCASSSGTPNTGELFFGEGSRLTVL.

The rearrangement joins TRBV6-6 to TRBJ2-7, with D unclear. The CDR3 contains 15 residues. Looked up from germline, CDR1 is MNHNY and CDR2 is SVGAGI (reference sequence). The V and J ends lost 0 bases and 3 bases respectively, with 12 bases between them. DNA of the CDR3: TGTGCCAGCAGTTACTCGAGTCCGGAAATCTACGAGCAGTACTTC. Translation: CASSYSSPEIYEQYF.

V is TRBV6-6 and J is TRBJ1-2; D uncertain. The V and J ends lost 2 bases and 3 bases respectively, with 7 bases between them. Germline CDR1 is MNHNY and CDR2 is SVGAGI (reference sequence). This CDR3 contains 13 residues. CDR3: CASSYPGDYGYTF. The DNA of the CDR3 is TGTGCCAGCAGTTACCCGGGTGACTATGGCTACACCTTC.

CDR3 region: CASSFSTQGEQYF. The CDR3 nucleotides read TGTGCCAGCAGTTTCTCCACCCAGGGGGAGCAGTACTTC. This chain uses TRBV6-1 with TRBJ2-7; maybe TRBD1 (6 bases). CDR3 length equals 13 residues. CDR1 is MNHNS and CDR2 is SASEGT in the germline V gene. V lost 5 bases and J lost 7, with 15 bases in between.

This chain uses TRBV18 with TRBJ1-2, with D uncertain. The CDR3 length is 14 residues. V was shortened by 1 base and J by 4 bases, with 10 bases between the two germline ends. Germline assignment: CDR1 KGHSH and CDR2 LQKENI. The CDR3 DNA sequence: TGTGCCAGCTCACCACTTCAACGAAGCTATGGCTACACCTTC. Translated, it gives CASSPLQRSYGYTF.

V is TRBV30 and J is TRBJ1-1, with D uncertain. V was trimmed by 3 bases and J by 1 base, leaving 3 bases between them. CDR3 length: 11 residues. Germline-derived CDR1 and CDR2 are GTSNPN and SVGIG (reference sequence). For the CDR3, the DNA is TGTGCCTGGAGGCAGAACACTGAAGCTTTCTTT. Translation gives CAWRQNTEAFF. The whole variable domain, filled in from reference TRBV30 and TRBJ1-1, reads SQTIHQWPATLVQPVGSPLSLECTVEGTSNPNLYWYRQAAGRGLQLLFYSVGIGQISSEVPQNLSASRPQDRQFILSSKKLLLSDSGFYLCAWRQNTEAFFGQGTRLTVV.

The rearrangement uses TRBV2 and TRBJ1-2, with D possibly TRBD1 on 6 matching bases. The CDR3 sequence is 11 residues long. The ends were cut back, 5 bases at V and 8 bases at J, with 9 bases in the middle. Germline V gives CDR1 SNHLY, CDR2 FYNNEI. DNA for the CDR3: TGTGCCAGCAGTTACAGGGTCGGCTACACCTTC. Its protein is CASSYRVGYTF.